Listed below are T cell receptor beta chains from one sample, sequenced in a study of a mutant IDH1 vaccine in newly diagnosed glioma. No antigen has been identified for these receptors. TCRdb keeps only in-frame clones here, not all; method: immunoSEQ multiplex PCR. The table has 75,000 to 80,000 clones, about 85% seen once. Source: PBMCs, taken from a glioma patient whose treatment included an IDH1 peptide vaccine. The receptors derive from a woman in her fifties or sixties with glioma. Both conserved end residues are part of each CDR3. The D gene is left open where the match is weak. Not all rows give a size; the values are once, few, many and, for expanded clones, a class.

CASSLDRIYNEQFF	TGTGCTAGCAGCTTAGACCGGATCTACAATGAGCAGTTCTTC	TRBJ2-1	NA	TRBV7-7	NA
CASSWGQESYEQYF	TGTGCCAGCAGTTGGGGCCAGGAATCCTACGAGCAGTACTTC	TRBJ2-7	NA	TRBV27	NA
CASSLDTGRDNTEAFF	TGCGCCAGCAGCTTGGATACAGGGAGGGATAACACTGAAGCTTTCTTT	TRBJ1-1	NA	TRBV5-1	NA
CASSVAANSYEQYF	TGTGCCAGCAGCGTAGCGGCAAACTCCTACGAGCAGTACTTC	TRBJ2-7	NA	TRBV9	NA
CASSSLRGGEETQYF	TGTGCCAGCAGTTCCCTCCGTGGGGGGGAGGAGACCCAGTACTTC	TRBJ2-5	TRBD2	TRBV6-1	NA
CASSPSGGSEAFF	TGCGCCAGCAGCCCATCGGGGGGGTCTGAAGCTTTCTTT	TRBJ1-1	NA	TRBV5-1	NA
CASSHSKGARGYNEQFF	TGCGCCAGCAGCCACTCAAAGGGCGCCCGGGGCTACAATGAGCAGTTCTTC	TRBJ2-1	NA	TRBV4-1	few
CASSFGTTTEAFF	TGTGCCAGCAGCTTTGGGACAACCACTGAAGCTTTCTTT	TRBJ1-1	NA	TRBV7-9	once
CASSSQGTDTQYF	TGTGCCAGCAGCTCTCAGGGCACAGATACGCAGTATTTT	TRBJ2-3	NA	TRBV11-2	NA
CASSIYPQGALGNQPQHF	TGTGCCAGTAGTATATACCCCCAGGGGGCCCTGGGCAATCAGCCCCAGCATTTT	TRBJ1-5	TRBD1	TRBV19	NA
CASSVGTGEVSIYF	TGTGCCAGCAGCGTCGGGACAGGGGAAGTCTCCATATATTTT	TRBJ1-3	TRBD1	TRBV7-6	NA
CASSQVRGNEKLFF	TGCGCCAGCAGCCAAGTCAGGGGAAATGAAAAACTGTTTTTT	TRBJ1-4	NA	TRBV4-1	few
CASSLQGGEQFF	TGCGCCAGCAGCTTACAGGGTGGTGAGCAGTTCTTC	TRBJ2-1	NA	TRBV5-1	NA